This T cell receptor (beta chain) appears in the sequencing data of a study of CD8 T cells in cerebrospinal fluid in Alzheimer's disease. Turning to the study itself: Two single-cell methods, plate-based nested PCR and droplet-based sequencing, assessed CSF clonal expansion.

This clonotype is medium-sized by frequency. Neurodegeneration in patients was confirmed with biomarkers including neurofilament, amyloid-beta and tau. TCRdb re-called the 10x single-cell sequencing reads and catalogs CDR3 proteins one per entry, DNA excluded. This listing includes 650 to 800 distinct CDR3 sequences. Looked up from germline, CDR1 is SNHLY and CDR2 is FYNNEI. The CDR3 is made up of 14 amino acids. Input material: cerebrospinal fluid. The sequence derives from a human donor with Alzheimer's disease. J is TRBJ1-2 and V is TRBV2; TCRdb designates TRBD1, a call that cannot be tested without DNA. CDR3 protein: CASSQNRDNYGYTF.